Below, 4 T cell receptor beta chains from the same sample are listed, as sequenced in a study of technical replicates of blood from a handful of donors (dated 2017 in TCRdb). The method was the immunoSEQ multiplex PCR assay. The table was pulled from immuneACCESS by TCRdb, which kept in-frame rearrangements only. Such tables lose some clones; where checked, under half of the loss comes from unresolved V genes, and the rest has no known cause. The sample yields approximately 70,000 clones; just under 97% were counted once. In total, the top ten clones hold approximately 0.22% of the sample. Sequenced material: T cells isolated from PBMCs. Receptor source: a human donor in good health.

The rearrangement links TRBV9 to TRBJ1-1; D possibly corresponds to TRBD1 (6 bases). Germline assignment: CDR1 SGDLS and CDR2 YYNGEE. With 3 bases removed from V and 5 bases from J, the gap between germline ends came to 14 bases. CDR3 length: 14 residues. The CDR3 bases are TGTGCCAGCAGCGCTACGGGACACCTGACTGAAGCTTTCTTT. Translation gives CASSATGHLTEAFF.

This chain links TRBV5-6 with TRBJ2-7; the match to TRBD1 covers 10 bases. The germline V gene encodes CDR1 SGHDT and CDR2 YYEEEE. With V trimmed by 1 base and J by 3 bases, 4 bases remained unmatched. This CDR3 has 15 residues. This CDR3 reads CASSLFRTGGYEQYF. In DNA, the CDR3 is TGTGCCAGCAGCTTGTTTAGGACAGGGGGCTACGAGCAGTACTTC.

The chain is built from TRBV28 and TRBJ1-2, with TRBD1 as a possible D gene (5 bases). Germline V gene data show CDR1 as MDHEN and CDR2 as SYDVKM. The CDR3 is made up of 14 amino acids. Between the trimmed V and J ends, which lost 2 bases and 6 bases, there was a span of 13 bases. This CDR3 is CASSLLWGDNGYTF. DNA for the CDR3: TGTGCCAGCAGTTTACTGTGGGGGGATAATGGCTACACCTTC.

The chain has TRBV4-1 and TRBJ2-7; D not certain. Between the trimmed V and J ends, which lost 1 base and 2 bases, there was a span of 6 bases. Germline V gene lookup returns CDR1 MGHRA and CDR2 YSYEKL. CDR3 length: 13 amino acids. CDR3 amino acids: CASSQASAYEQYF. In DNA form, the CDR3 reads TGCGCCAGCAGCCAAGCTTCAGCCTACGAGCAGTACTTC.